This passage covers 10 T cell receptor beta chains from one sample sequenced in a study of blood T cell repertoires in COVID-19. Some clones are missing from TCRdb's copy, which holds only in-frame ones; the method was immunoSEQ multiplex PCR. This sample has tens of thousands of clones, with about 86% found just once. Sequenced input: peripheral blood. These receptors all stem from a man between 65 and 85 years old with acute or convalescent COVID-19.

The V and J genes are TRBV18 and TRBJ2-1, with D maybe TRBD1 (6 bases). There are 14 residues in the CDR3. Deletions cut 4 bases from V and 4 bases from J, with 11 bases between. In germline, CDR1 is KGHSH, CDR2 LQKENI. The CDR3, as DNA: TGTGCCAGCTCACAGGACAGACAGTACAATGAGCAGTTCTTC. Protein: CASSQDRQYNEQFF. Complete variable domain (other parts from reference TRBV18 and TRBJ2-1): NAGVMQNPRHLVRRRGQEARLRCSPMKGHSHVYWYRQLPEEGLKFMVYLQKENIIDESGMPKERFSAEFPKEGPSILRIQQVVRGDSAAYFCASSQDRQYNEQFFGPGTRLTVL.

The gene calls are TRBV5-1 and TRBJ1-5; D not certain. This CDR3 has 15 amino acids. The germline V gene has CDR1 SGHRS and CDR2 YFSETQ. The V gene lost 4 bases and the J gene lost 6 bases, with 17 bases spanning the gap. CDR3 in amino acids: CASSQTPGKSQPQHF. The CDR3 bases are TGCGCCAGCAGCCAAACCCCAGGTAAGAGTCAGCCCCAGCATTTT. The full variable domain, with the rest looked up from reference TRBV5-1 and TRBJ1-5, is KAGVTQTPRYLIKTRGQQVTLSCSPISGHRSVSWYQQTPGQGLQFLFEYFSETQRNKGNFPGRFSGRQFSNSRSEMNVSTLELGDSALYLCASSQTPGKSQPQHFGDGTRLSIL.

V is TRBV28 and J is TRBJ1-5, with a possible D match to TRBD1 (5 bases). The CDR3 spans 14 residues. The V end lost 7 bases, the J end lost 2 bases, and 12 bases lay between the germline ends. Germline V gene data show CDR1 as MDHEN and CDR2 as SYDVKM. Here the CDR3 DNA reads TGTGCCAGCATTAGGGGCGGGGGCAATCAGCCCCAGCATTTT. Translated: CASIRGGGNQPQHF. Variable domain in full (rest from reference TRBV28 and TRBJ1-5): DVKVTQSSRYLVKRTGEKVFLECVQDMDHENMFWYRQDPGLGLRLIYFSYDVKMKEKGDIPEGYSVSREKKERFSLILESASTNQTSMYLCASIRGGGNQPQHFGDGTRLSIL.

The chain links TRBV7-3 to TRBJ2-3; TRBD2 matches at 9 bases. Germline V gene lookup returns CDR1 SGHTA and CDR2 FQGTGA. The CDR3 has 15 residues. J lost 4 bases, V lost 5 bases, and 7 bases had no gene match. CDR3 in amino acids: CASSPLAGVADTQYF. The CDR3 DNA follows: TGTGCCAGCAGCCCATTAGCGGGAGTGGCAGATACGCAGTATTTT. Based on the CDR3 plus reference TRBV7-3 and TRBJ2-3, the full variable domain is GAGVSQTPSNKVTEKGKYVELRCDPISGHTALYWYRQSLGQGPEFLIYFQGTGAADDSGLPNDRFFAVRPEGSVSTLKIQRTERGDSAVYLCASSPLAGVADTQYFGPGTRLTVL.

The V call is TRBV7-2, the J call TRBJ1-5, with D unresolved. Germline CDR1 is SGHTA and CDR2 is FQGNSA. Trimming removed 1 base from V and 2 bases from J, with 9 bases in between. The CDR3 runs 15 residues. CDR3 DNA: TGTGCCAGCAGCTTAGGAGGGTATGGCAATCAGCCCCAGCATTTT. This codes for CASSLGGYGNQPQHF.

The rearrangement uses TRBV3-1 (or the pseudogene TRBV3-2) and TRBJ1-6, with 8 bases that match TRBD1. The junction had 4 bases not matched to a gene; V was cut back by 3 bases and J by 3 bases. The germline V gene has CDR1 LGHDT and CDR2 YNNKEL (reference sequence). The CDR3 is 16 amino acids. CDR3 sequence: CASSQNTGGYNSPLHF. CDR3 bases: TGTGCCAGCAGCCAGAACACAGGGGGCTATAATTCACCCCTCCACTTT.

The chain carries TRBV7-9 and TRBJ2-6, with a tentative D call TRBD2 (6 bases). Trimming shortened V by 4 bases and J by 0 bases, and 16 bases separated the two germline ends. The CDR3 covers 18 residues. Germline CDR1 is SEHNR and CDR2 is FQNEAQ (reference sequence). The DNA of the CDR3 is TGTGCCAGCAGCTCGGGGGACGGTGGTCGCTCTGGGGCCAACGTCCTGACTTTC. Amino acids: CASSSGDGGRSGANVLTF.

The chain couples TRBV5-6 to TRBJ2-7; 8 nucleotides align to TRBD1. This CDR3 is 15 amino acids long. Germline assignment: CDR1 SGHDT and CDR2 YYEEEE. Trimming took 4 bases from V and 0 from J; bases not matched to a gene: 6. Here the CDR3 DNA reads TGTGCCAGCAGCGAGGACAGGGAAAGCTCCTACGAGCAGTACTTC. It encodes CASSEDRESSYEQYF.

This clone turned up a few times. This rearrangement joins TRBV10-3 to TRBJ2-7; TRBD1 aligns across 8 bases. V lost 6 bases to trimming and J lost 2 bases; unmatched junction nucleotides: 3. From germline, CDR1 is ENHRY and CDR2 SYGVKD. The CDR3 has 13 amino acids. CDR3 in amino acids: CAISQTGAYEQYF. DNA for the CDR3: TGTGCCATCAGCCAGACAGGGGCCTACGAGCAGTACTTC.

CDR3 nucleotide sequence: TGTGCCAGTAGTATGGGCCCCGTGCCAGATACGCAGTATTTT. Its translation is CASSMGPVPDTQYF. The chain combines TRBV19 with TRBJ2-3; D is unclear. Germline loops: CDR1 LNHDA, CDR2 SQIVND (reference sequence). This CDR3 contains 14 residues. V lost 3 bases and J lost 4, with 11 bases in between.